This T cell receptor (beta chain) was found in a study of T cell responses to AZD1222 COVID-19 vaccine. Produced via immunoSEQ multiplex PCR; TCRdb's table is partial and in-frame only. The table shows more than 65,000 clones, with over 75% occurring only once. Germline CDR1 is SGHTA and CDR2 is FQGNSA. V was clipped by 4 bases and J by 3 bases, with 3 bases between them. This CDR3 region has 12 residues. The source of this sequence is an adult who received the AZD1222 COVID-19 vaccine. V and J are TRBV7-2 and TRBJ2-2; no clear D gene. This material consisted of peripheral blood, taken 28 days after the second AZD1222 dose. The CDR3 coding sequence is TGTGCCAGCAGCTCATACACCGGGGAGCTGTTTTTT. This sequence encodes CASSSYTGELFF.